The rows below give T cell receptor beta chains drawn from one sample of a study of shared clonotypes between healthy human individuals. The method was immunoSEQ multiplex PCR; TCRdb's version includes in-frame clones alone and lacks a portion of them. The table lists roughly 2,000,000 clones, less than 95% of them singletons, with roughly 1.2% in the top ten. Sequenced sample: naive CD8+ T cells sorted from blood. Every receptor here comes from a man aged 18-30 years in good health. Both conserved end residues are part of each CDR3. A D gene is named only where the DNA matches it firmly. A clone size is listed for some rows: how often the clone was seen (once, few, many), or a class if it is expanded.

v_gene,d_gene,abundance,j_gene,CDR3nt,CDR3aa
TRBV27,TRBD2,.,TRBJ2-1,TGTGCCAGCAGTTTAGGACTAGCGCTTGGCAATGAGCAGTTCTTC,CASSLGLALGNEQFF
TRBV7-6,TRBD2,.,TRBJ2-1,TGTGCCAGCAGCTTAATAGCGGGGGGCGGGGATGAGCAGTTCTTC,CASSLIAGGGDEQFF
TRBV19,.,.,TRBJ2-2,TGTGCCAGCAGACGGAACACCGGGGAGCTGTTTTTT,CASRRNTGELFF
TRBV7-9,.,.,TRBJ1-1,TGTGCCAGCAGCTTGACTGAAGCTTTCTTT,CASSLTEAFF
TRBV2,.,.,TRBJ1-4,TGTGCCAGCAAAACCGGGTTCAATGAAAAACTGTTTTTT,CASKTGFNEKLFF
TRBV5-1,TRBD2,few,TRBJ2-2,TGCGCCAGCAGCGCGAACCCTAGCGGGGGGCCCTACGCGAACACCGGGGAGCTGTTTTTT,CASSANPSGGPYANTGELFF
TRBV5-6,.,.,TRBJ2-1,TGTGCCAGCAGCTTGGTTGGGGGTGGGCAGTTCTTC,CASSLVGGGQFF
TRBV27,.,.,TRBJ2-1,TGTGCCAGCAGATCCGGGACTGCCACCTACAATGAGCAGTTCTTC,CASRSGTATYNEQFF
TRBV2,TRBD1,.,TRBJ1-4,TGTGCCAGCACCCCCTGGGACAGGATTAATGAAAAACTGTTTTTT,CASTPWDRINEKLFF
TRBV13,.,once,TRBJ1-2,TGTGCCAGCAGCTCAGACAGAGTGGATGGCTACACCTTC,CASSSDRVDGYTF
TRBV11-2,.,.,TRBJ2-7,TGTGCCAGCAGCTTAGGGCCTCCCACCTACGAGCAGTACTTC,CASSLGPPTYEQYF
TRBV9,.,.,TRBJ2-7,TGTGCCAGCAGCGTAGCAGGGACCGGGAACGAGCAGTACTTC,CASSVAGTGNEQYF
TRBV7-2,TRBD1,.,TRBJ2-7,TGTGCCAGCAGCAGAGACAGGGACTCCTACGAGCAGTACTTC,CASSRDRDSYEQYF
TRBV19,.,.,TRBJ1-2,TGTGCCAGTACCTCGGGGGACCTACATGGCTACACCTTC,CASTSGDLHGYTF
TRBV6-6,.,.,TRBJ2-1,TGTGCCAGCAGACCCTCAGAGGTTGAGCAGTTCTTC,CASRPSEVEQFF
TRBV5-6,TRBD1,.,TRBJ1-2,TGTGCCAGCAGCTGGGGGACAGGAGACTATGGCTACACCTTC,CASSWGTGDYGYTF
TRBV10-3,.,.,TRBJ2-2,TGTGCCATCAGTTGGAAGAACACCGGGGAGCTGTTTTTT,CAISWKNTGELFF
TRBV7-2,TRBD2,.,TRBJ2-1,TGTGCCAGCAGCTTCCCAGCGGGAGGCCTCGATGAGCAGTTCTTC,CASSFPAGGLDEQFF
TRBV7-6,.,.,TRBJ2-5,TGTGCCAGCAGCTGGTTTATGGGGGCCGGAGAGACCCAGTACTTC,CASSWFMGAGETQYF
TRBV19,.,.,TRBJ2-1,TGTGCCAGTAGTCCCCGGACTTCTCTCGGAGAGCAGTTCTTC,CASSPRTSLGEQFF
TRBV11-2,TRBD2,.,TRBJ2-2,TGTGCCAGCAGCCCCGGGAAAGGGAGGGCCACCGGGGAGCTGTTTTTT,CASSPGKGRATGELFF